This TCR beta chain was obtained from a study of control samples from healthy donors and cancer patients (dated by TCRdb to the early 2020s). Germline trimming amounts to 6 bases on V and 8 bases on J, with 13 as the count of junction bases outside the gene matches. The CDR3 has 14 amino acids, counting the end cysteine and phenylalanine. The sequence is cut down to CDR3 DNA, 42 bases in frame from base 1. CDR1 and CDR2, looked up from the germline V gene, are SGHTS and YDEGEE. In the case of this clone: Its antigen has not been determined. No quality values exist for individual bases; no much larger clone is one base distant.

Library preparation used the immunoSEQ multiplex PCR assay. In its TCRdb copy, this immuneACCESS table keeps in-frame sequences only and misses some clones. Where compared with another copy, unresolved V genes explain less than half of these, and the others have no known cause. Present in this sample are about 150,000 clones, 75% to 90% of which were seen just once. The ten top clones hold more than 4% of the sample. Recombination connected TRBV5-8 to TRBJ1-2; the junction holds 7 bases that match TRBD1. Material for sequencing was blood. This sequence was found in a young man in good health. The nucleotides are TGTGCCAGCACCCCCAGGGGGACGGGCTCAGGCTACACCTTC. Translated, this gives CASTPRGTGSGYTF.